This entry is about one T cell receptor (beta chain). CDR1 is ENHRY and CDR2 is SYGVKD in the germline V gene. The CDR3 has 14 residues. V gave up 4 bases and J gave up 8 bases; unmatched junction bases: 8. Here immunoSEQ multiplex PCR was the method, and the copy in TCRdb shows in-frame clones only, minus some. The sample holds about 270,000 clones, approximately 91% seen once. The data were obtained in a study of blood T cell repertoires in COVID-19. Study-wide background: In each case, the material was cDNA or gDNA derived from T cells, B-cell-depleted T cells, or PBMCs.

All enrollees were roughly 18 to 95 years old and from around 25 US areas. V usage is TRBV10-3 and J usage is TRBJ2-1; 7 positions agree with TRBD2. The receptor's source is a woman in her thirties or forties with acute COVID-19. Sample: PBMCs or T cells enriched from blood (not recorded which). In nucleotides, the CDR3 is TGTGCCATCAGTGGGGCGGGAGCGGGGCATGAGCAGTTCTTC. Translation gives CAISGAGAGHEQFF.